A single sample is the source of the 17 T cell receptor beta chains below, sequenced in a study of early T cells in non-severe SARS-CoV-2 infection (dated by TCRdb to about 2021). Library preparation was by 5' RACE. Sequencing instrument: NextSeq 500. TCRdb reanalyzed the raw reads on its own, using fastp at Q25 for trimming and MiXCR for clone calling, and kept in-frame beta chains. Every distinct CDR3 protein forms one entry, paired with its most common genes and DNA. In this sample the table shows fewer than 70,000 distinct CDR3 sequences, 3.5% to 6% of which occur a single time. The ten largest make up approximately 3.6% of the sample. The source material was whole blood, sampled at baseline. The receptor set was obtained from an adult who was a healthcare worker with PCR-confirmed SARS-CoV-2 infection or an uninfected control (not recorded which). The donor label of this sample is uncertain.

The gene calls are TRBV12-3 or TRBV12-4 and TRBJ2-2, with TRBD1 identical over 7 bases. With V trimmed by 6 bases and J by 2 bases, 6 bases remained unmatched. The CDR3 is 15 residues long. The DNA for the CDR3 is TGTGCCAGCAGCCCCCGGGACAGAAACACCGGGGAGCTGTTTTTT. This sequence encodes CASSPRDRNTGELFF.

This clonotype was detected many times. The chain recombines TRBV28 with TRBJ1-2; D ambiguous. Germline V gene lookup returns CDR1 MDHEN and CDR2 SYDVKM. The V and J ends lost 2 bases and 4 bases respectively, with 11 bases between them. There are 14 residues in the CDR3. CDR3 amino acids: CASSLRGLGYGYTF. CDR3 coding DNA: TGTGCCAGCAGTTTACGGGGATTGGGCTATGGCTACACCTTC.

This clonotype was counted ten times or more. The CDR3 region has the DNA TGCGCCAGCAGCCACGGACAGGGCGGTGTGTCCACTGAGCAGTTCTTC. This sequence encodes CASSHGQGGVSTEQFF. This sequence joins TRBV5-1 and TRBJ2-1, with 8 bases aligning to TRBD1. The junction had 15 bases not matched to a gene; V was cut back by 4 bases and J by 9 bases. The germline gives CDR1 SGHRS, CDR2 YFSETQ. The CDR3 runs 16 residues.

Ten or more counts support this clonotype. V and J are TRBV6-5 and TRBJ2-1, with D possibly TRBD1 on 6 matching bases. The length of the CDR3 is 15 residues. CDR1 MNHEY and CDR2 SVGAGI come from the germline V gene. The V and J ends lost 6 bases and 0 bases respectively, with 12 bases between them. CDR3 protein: CASRRGQISYNEQFF. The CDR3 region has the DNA TGTGCCAGCAGACGAGGACAGATCTCCTACAATGAGCAGTTCTTC.

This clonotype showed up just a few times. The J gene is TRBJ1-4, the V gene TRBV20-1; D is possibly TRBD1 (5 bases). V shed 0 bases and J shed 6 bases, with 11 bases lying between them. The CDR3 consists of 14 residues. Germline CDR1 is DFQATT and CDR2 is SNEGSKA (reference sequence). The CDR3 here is CSARDGSGDEKLFF. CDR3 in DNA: TGCAGTGCTAGAGATGGTTCGGGGGATGAAAAACTGTTTTTT.

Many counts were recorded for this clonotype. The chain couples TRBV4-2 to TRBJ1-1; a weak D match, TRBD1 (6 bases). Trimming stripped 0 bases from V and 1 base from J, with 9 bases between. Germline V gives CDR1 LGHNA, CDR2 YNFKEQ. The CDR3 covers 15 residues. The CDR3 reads CASSQEGGANTEAFF. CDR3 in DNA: TGTGCCAGCAGCCAAGAAGGGGGTGCGAACACTGAAGCTTTCTTT.

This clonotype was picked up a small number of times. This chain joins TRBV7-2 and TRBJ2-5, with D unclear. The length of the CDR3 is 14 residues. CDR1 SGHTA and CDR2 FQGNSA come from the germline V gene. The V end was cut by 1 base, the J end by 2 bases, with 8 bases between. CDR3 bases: TGTGCCAGCAGCTTAGGTCCCATACAAGAGACCCAGTACTTC. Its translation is CASSLGPIQETQYF.

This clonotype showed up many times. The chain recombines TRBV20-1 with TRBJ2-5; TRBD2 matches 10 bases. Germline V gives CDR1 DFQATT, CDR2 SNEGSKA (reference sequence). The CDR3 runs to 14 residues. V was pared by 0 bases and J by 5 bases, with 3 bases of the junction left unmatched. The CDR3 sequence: CSAREASGGETQYF. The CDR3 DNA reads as TGCAGTGCTAGAGAGGCTAGCGGGGGCGAGACCCAGTACTTC.

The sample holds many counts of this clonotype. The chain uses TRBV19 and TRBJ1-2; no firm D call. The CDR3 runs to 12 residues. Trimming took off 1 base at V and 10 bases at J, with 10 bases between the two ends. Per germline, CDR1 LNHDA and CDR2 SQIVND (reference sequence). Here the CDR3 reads CASSIGASTYTF. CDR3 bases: TGTGCCAGTAGTATAGGTGCCTCCACCTACACCTTC.

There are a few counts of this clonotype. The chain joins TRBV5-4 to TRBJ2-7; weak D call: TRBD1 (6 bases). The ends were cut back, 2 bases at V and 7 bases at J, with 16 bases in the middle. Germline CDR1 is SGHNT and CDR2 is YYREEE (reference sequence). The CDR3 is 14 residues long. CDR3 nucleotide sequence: TGTGCCAGCAGCTTTGGACAGTCGCTGCGAGAGCAGTACTTC. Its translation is CASSFGQSLREQYF.

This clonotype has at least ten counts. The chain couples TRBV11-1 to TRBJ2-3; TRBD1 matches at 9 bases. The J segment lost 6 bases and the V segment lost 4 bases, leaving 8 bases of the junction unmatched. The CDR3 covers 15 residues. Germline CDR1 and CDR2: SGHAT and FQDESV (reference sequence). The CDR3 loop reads CASSWGTGLSDTQYF. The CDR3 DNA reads TGTGCCAGCAGCTGGGGGACAGGGTTGAGCGATACGCAGTATTTT. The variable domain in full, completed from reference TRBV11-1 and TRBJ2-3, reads EAEVAQSPRYKITEKSQAVAFWCDPISGHATLYWYRQILGQGPELLVQFQDESVVDDSQLPKDRFSAERLKGVDSTLKIQPAELGDSAMYLCASSWGTGLSDTQYFGPGTRLTVL.

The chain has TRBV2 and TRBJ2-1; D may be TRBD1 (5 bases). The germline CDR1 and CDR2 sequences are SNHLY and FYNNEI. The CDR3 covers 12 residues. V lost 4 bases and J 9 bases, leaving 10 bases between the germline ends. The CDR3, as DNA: TGTGCCAGCAGTGCGACAGACATTGAGCAGTTCTTC. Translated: CASSATDIEQFF.

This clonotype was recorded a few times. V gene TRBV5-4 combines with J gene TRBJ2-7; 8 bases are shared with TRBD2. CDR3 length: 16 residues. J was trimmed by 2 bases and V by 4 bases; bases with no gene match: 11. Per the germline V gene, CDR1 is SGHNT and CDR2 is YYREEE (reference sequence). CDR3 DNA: TGTGCCAGCAGCCCCGGCGGGAGGCAGACCGCCTACGAGCAGTACTTC. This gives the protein CASSPGGRQTAYEQYF.

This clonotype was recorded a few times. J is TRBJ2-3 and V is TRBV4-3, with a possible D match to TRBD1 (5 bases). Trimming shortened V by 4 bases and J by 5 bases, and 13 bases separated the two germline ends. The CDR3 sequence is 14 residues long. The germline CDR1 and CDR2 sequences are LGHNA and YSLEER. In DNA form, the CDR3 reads TGCGCCAGCAGCCCAGGCTTAGGGGAAGATACGCAGTATTTT. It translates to CASSPGLGEDTQYF.

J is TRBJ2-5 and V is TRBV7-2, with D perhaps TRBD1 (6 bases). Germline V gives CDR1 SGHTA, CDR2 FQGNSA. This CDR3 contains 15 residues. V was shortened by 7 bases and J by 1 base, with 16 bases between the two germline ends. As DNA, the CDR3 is TGTGCCAGCAAGCCCAACAGGGCCCTCCAAGAGACCCAGTACTTC. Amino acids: CASKPNRALQETQYF. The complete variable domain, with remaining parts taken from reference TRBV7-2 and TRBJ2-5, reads GAGVSQSPSNKVTEKGKDVELRCDPISGHTALYWYRQSLGQGLEFLIYFQGNSAPDKSGLPSDRFSAERTGGSVSTLTIQRTQQEDSAVYLCASKPNRALQETQYFGPGTRLLVL.

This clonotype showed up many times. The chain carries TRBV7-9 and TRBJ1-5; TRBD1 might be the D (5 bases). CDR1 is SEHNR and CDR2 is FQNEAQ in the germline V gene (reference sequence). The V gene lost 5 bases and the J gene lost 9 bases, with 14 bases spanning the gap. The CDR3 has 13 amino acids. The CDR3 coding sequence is TGTGCCAGCAGCAGGAGTGCCGGGGGGCCCCAGCATTTT. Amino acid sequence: CASSRSAGGPQHF. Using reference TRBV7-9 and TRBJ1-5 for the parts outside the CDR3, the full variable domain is DTGVSQNPRHKITKRGQNVTFRCDPISEHNRLYWYRQTLGQGPEFLTYFQNEAQLEKSRLLSDRFSAERPKGSFSTLEIQRTEQGDSAMYLCASSRSAGGPQHFGDGTRLSIL.

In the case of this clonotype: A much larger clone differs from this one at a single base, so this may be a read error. CDR3 protein: CASSYRQTQETQYF. CDR3 in DNA: TGTGCCAGCAGTTACAGACAGACCCAAGAGACCCAGTACTTC. This chain joins TRBV27 and TRBJ2-5; D possibly corresponds to TRBD1 (5 bases). Trimming pared 4 bases from V and 1 base from J, leaving 10 bases between. This CDR3 is built from 14 residues. Germline V gives CDR1 MNHEY, CDR2 SMNVEV (reference sequence).